The 7 T cell receptor beta chains presented below share a single source sample, sequenced in a study of tumor-infiltrating lymphocytes in oesophageal squamous cell carcinoma. In TCRdb, the PCR reads were re-called with MiXCR into one record per CDR3 protein. The sample has about 14,000 distinct CDR3 sequences, about half seen once. The material sequenced was blood. These receptors all come from a male donor with esophageal squamous cell carcinoma.

This clonotype has only a few counts. Because it lacks the conserved phenylalanine or tryptophan at the end, this CDR3 is likely a read error. The limits of the CDR3 on the DNA are not certain, so only TCRdb's listed CDR3 is given. The rearrangement joins TRBV12-3 or TRBV12-4 to TRBJ2-7; whether TRBD1, the table's D call, matches the DNA was not checked. The CDR3 contains 19 residues when both ends are counted. The CDR3 protein is CASRRSGTDDSNYGYTFGS.

This clonotype has just one count. The chain uses TRBV12-3 or TRBV12-4 and TRBJ1-1, with TRBD1 matching over 7 bases. The J segment lost 7 bases and the V segment lost 5 bases, leaving 19 bases of the junction unmatched. This CDR3 spans 17 amino acids. The CDR3: CASSQDPYRGMWDEAFF. The DNA of the CDR3 is TGTGCCAGCAGTCAGGATCCATACAGGGGAATGTGGGATGAAGCTTTCTTT.

The chain joins TRBV7-8 to TRBJ1-4; D remains unclear. Germline CDR1 is SGHVS and CDR2 is FQNEAQ. The CDR3 is 16 amino acids. V lost 5 bases, J lost 4 bases, and 17 bases lay in between. In DNA form, the CDR3 reads TGTGCCAGCAGCCCGCCTCGTTTCGGGATTAATGAAAAACTGTTTTTT. Protein: CASSPPRFGINEKLFF.

This clonotype was detected ten times or more. The rearrangement links TRBV4-2 to TRBJ2-1; a possible D gene is TRBD1 (5 bases). Near its end, the DNA agrees better with TRBJ2-7, so the J call may be wrong. Germline loops: CDR1 LGHNA, CDR2 YNFKEQ. The CDR3 is made up of 17 amino acids. The CDR3 DNA sequence: TGTGCCAGCAGCCAAGTACCGGCCAGGGCTGGAATAGATGAGCAGTACTTC. As protein: CASSQVPARAGIDEQYF.

This clonotype has more than one count but fewer than ten. The chain couples TRBV7-2 to TRBJ2-3, with 8 bases identical to TRBD1. The CDR3 is made up of 16 amino acids. Germline CDR1 is SGHTA and CDR2 is FQGNSA. V shed 6 bases and J 1 base; nucleotides not matched to a gene: 9. This CDR3 is CASSFRQGSGTDTQYF. The CDR3 DNA reads TGTGCCAGCAGTTTCCGACAGGGGAGCGGCACAGATACGCAGTATTTT.

This clonotype was detected a few times. A clone one base away is much larger, so this may be a read error. This chain joins TRBV5-1 and TRBJ2-7; 8 bases line up with TRBD2. Germline V gene sequence: CDR1 SGHRS, CDR2 YFSETQ. The CDR3 contains 13 residues. Unmatched junction bases numbered 10, after V lost 7 bases and J lost 7 bases. The CDR3 reads CASVSGSRNEQYF. Here the CDR3 DNA reads TGCGCCAGCGTAAGCGGGAGTAGGAATGAGCAGTACTTC.

This clonotype appeared many times. This chain connects TRBV18 to TRBJ1-2, with a weak D call TRBD1 (6 bases). The CDR3 contains 13 residues. The ends were cut back, 3 bases at V and 8 bases at J, with 13 bases in the middle. Germline CDR1 and CDR2: KGHSH and LQKENI. CDR3 DNA sequence: TGTGCCAGCTCACCGGATGCAGGGGTAGGCTACACCTTC. Translating it yields CASSPDAGVGYTF. The full variable domain, its missing parts supplied by reference TRBV18 and TRBJ1-2, is NAGVMQNPRHLVRRRGQEARLRCSPMKGHSHVYWYRQLPEEGLKFMVYLQKENIIDESGMPKERFSAEFPKEGPSILRIQQVVRGDSAAYFCASSPDAGVGYTFGSGTRLTVV.